The 28 T cell receptor beta chains presented below share a single source sample, sequenced in a study of beta chain features in type 1 diabetes. Reverse transcription of all isolated RNA meant that expressed TCRB transcripts were sequenced. Some clones are missing from TCRdb's copy, which holds only in-frame ones; the method was immunoSEQ multiplex PCR. This repertoire shows a few hundred thousand clones, 11% to 15% found once; its top ten account for almost 0.02%. General study points: There was a moderate but significant shortening of TCRB CDR3s in all four CD4+ subsets of Type 1 diabetes patients.

Their target antigens are unknown. The sample comprised naive CD4+ T cells from blood. These receptors all stem from a man aged 25-45 years with type 1 diabetes.

This clone was counted only a few times. The chain has TRBV2 and TRBJ1-1, with D uncertain. V was pared by 6 bases and J by 0 bases, with 8 bases between. The germline gives CDR1 SNHLY, CDR2 FYNNEI. The CDR3 sequence is 13 residues long. The CDR3 DNA sequence: TGTGCCAGCAGAGCTGACATGAACACTGAAGCTTTCTTT. Its protein is CASRADMNTEAFF.

The chain combines TRBV5-1 with TRBJ2-5, with 10 bases aligning to TRBD1. The J segment lost 4 bases and the V segment lost 3 bases, leaving 3 bases of the junction unmatched. The germline CDR1 and CDR2 sequences are SGHRS and YFSETQ. This CDR3 contains 14 residues. In DNA form, the CDR3 reads TGCGCCAGCAGCTCGGGACAGGGGAGAGAGACCCAGTACTTC. Translating gives CASSSGQGRETQYF.

In DNA form, the CDR3 reads TGTGCCAGCAGCCTGTCACGGTCGGACACTGAAGCTTTCTTT. Residues: CASSLSRSDTEAFF. The J gene is TRBJ1-1, the V gene TRBV7-9; no definite D call. V lost 5 bases and J 3 bases, leaving 13 bases between the germline ends. The CDR3 is 14 residues long. Germline V lookup: CDR1 SEHNR, CDR2 FQNEAQ (reference sequence).

V usage is TRBV18 and J usage is TRBJ2-7; 9 bases are a match to TRBD1. With 6 bases clipped from V and 5 bases from J, the junction kept 14 bases outside the gene matches. Germline V lookup: CDR1 KGHSH, CDR2 LQKENI. The CDR3 totals 16 residues. This chain's CDR3 is CASSQVATDRGHEQYF. The CDR3 DNA sequence: TGTGCCAGCTCTCAAGTGGCCACGGACAGGGGACACGAGCAGTACTTC. The complete variable domain, with remaining parts taken from reference TRBV18 and TRBJ2-7, reads NAGVMQNPRHLVRRRGQEARLRCSPMKGHSHVYWYRQLPEEGLKFMVYLQKENIIDESGMPKERFSAEFPKEGPSILRIQQVVRGDSAAYFCASSQVATDRGHEQYFGPGTRLTVT.

The chain uses TRBV19 and TRBJ2-7; 7 bases are a match to TRBD2. Germline CDR1 LNHDA, CDR2 SQIVND (reference sequence). The CDR3 is made up of 12 amino acids. V was pared by 6 bases and J by 6 bases, with 5 bases of the junction left unmatched. The CDR3 DNA is TGTGCCAGTAGCCCCCGCGGGAGCGAGCAGTACTTC. This codes for CASSPRGSEQYF.

This chain links TRBV28 with TRBJ1-5, with 9 bases identical to TRBD1. V trimming: 2 bases; J trimming: 9 bases; junction bases outside the gene matches: 14. The CDR3 covers 17 residues. Germline loops: CDR1 MDHEN, CDR2 SYDVKM. In nucleotides, the CDR3 is TGTGCCAGCAGTTTAGGAGGACAGGGGCGAGGGGATCGGCCCCAGCATTTT. Translating it yields CASSLGGQGRGDRPQHF.

The chain uses TRBV30 and TRBJ2-7, with D perhaps matching TRBD2 (6 bases). The V and J ends lost 0 bases and 4 bases respectively, with 19 bases between them. Germline V gives CDR1 GTSNPN, CDR2 SVGIG (reference sequence). The CDR3 has 16 residues. CDR3 DNA sequence: TGTGCCTGGAGTGTACCGCGACTAGTGGGGAAATACGAGCAGTACTTC. Its protein product is CAWSVPRLVGKYEQYF.

J is TRBJ2-2 and V is TRBV18; D uncertain. CDR3 length equals 15 residues. Trimming cost V 1 base and J 4 bases, with 10 bases left between them. Germline loops: CDR1 KGHSH, CDR2 LQKENI. The CDR3 sequence: CASSPQNLATGELFF. The CDR3, as DNA: TGTGCCAGCTCACCACAGAATTTGGCCACCGGGGAGCTGTTTTTT.

CDR3 nucleotide sequence: TGTGCCAGCAGCTTACAGGGGTTGCAGAAAGAGACCCAGTACTTC. It encodes CASSLQGLQKETQYF. This chain joins TRBV7-2 and TRBJ2-5; a possible D gene is TRBD1 (6 bases). The CDR3 contains 15 residues. V lost 2 bases and J 3 bases, leaving 13 bases between the germline ends. In germline, CDR1 is SGHTA, CDR2 FQGNSA.

This clone turned up a few times. The chain combines TRBV2 with TRBJ1-4, with 9 bases lining up with TRBD1. The ends lost 7 bases at V and 3 bases at J; junction bases unmatched: 6. Germline V gene sequence: CDR1 SNHLY, CDR2 FYNNEI. The CDR3 has 15 residues. DNA of the CDR3: TGTGCCAGCACCCGGACAGGGGCCTCTAATGAAAAACTGTTTTTT. It specifies CASTRTGASNEKLFF.

This chain connects TRBV6-5 to TRBJ1-1; TRBD1 agrees at 7 bases. V lost 4 bases and J lost 3; bases outside the gene matches: 2. This CDR3 contains 13 residues. CDR1 is MNHEY, CDR2 SVGAGI, per germline. The CDR3 loop reads CASSFDRDTEAFF. The DNA of the CDR3 is TGTGCCAGCAGTTTCGACAGGGACACTGAAGCTTTCTTT.

There are a few counts of this clone. The genes are TRBV11-3 and TRBJ1-1; tentative D call: TRBD1 (6 bases). Trimming pared 4 bases from V and 1 base from J, leaving 10 bases between. There are 14 residues in the CDR3. CDR1 and CDR2 from the germline V gene are SGHNT and YENEEA. This chain's CDR3 is CASSSGTQNTEAFF. CDR3 in DNA: TGTGCCAGCAGCTCCGGGACACAGAACACTGAAGCTTTCTTT. Full variable domain (missing parts from reference TRBV11-3 and TRBJ1-1): EAGVVQSPRYKIIEKKQPVAFWCNPISGHNTLYWYLQNLGQGPELLIRYENEEAVDDSQLPKDRFSAERLKGVDSTLKIQPAELGDSAVYLCASSSGTQNTEAFFGQGTRLTVV.

This chain uses TRBV6-6 with TRBJ1-6, with 7 bases aligning to TRBD1. The J segment lost 7 bases and the V segment lost 7 bases, leaving 7 bases of the junction unmatched. The CDR3 has 14 residues. Germline assignment: CDR1 MNHNY and CDR2 SVGAGI (reference sequence). The CDR3 coding sequence is TGTGCCAGCACAATCAGGGGGTTGAATTCACCCCTCCACTTT. Translated: CASTIRGLNSPLHF.

This clone was counted a few times. The chain uses TRBV18 and TRBJ2-5; perhaps TRBD2 as D (6 bases). Per germline, CDR1 KGHSH and CDR2 LQKENI. The V end was cut by 3 bases, the J end by 4 bases, with 15 bases between. This CDR3 is built from 15 residues. The CDR3 reads CASSPLGGVSETQYF. The CDR3 region has the DNA TGTGCCAGCTCACCCCTGGGGGGAGTCTCAGAGACCCAGTACTTC.

The V gene is TRBV4-2, the J gene TRBJ2-1; 7 nucleotides align to TRBD1. Germline CDR1 and CDR2: LGHNA and YNFKEQ. V shed 1 base, J shed 8 bases, and the junction held 2 bases outside the gene matches. The CDR3 is made up of 13 amino acids. CDR3 sequence reads: CASSQGGGDEQFF. In nucleotides, the CDR3 is TGTGCCAGCAGCCAAGGAGGGGGCGATGAGCAGTTCTTC.

The V gene is TRBV5-1, the J gene TRBJ2-3; D is ambiguous. Trimming took off 1 base at V and 0 bases at J, with 6 bases between the two ends. From germline, CDR1 is SGHRS and CDR2 YFSETQ. The CDR3 loop spans 14 amino acids. The CDR3 reads CASSLPESTDTQYF. CDR3 DNA: TGCGCCAGCAGCTTGCCGGAGAGCACAGATACGCAGTATTTT.

The chain is built from TRBV2 and TRBJ2-7, with D uncertain. The CDR3 sequence is 11 residues long. In germline, CDR1 is SNHLY, CDR2 FYNNEI. V was clipped by 2 bases and J by 3 bases, with 2 bases between them. The CDR3 loop is CASSEYYEQYF. DNA for the CDR3: TGTGCCAGCAGTGAATACTACGAGCAGTACTTC. The whole variable domain, filled in from reference TRBV2 and TRBJ2-7, reads EPEVTQTPSHQVTQMGQEVILRCVPISNHLYFYWYRQILGQKVEFLVSFYNNEISEKSEIFDDQFSVERPDGSNFTLKIRSTKLEDSAMYFCASSEYYEQYFGPGTRLTVT.

V and J are TRBV9 and TRBJ2-7; D perhaps matches TRBD1 (5 bases). Germline CDR1 and CDR2: SGDLS and YYNGEE. The CDR3 is 14 residues long. V dropped 4 bases and J dropped 0 bases, with 11 bases sitting between them. CDR3 in amino acids: CASSPRQSSYEQYF. As DNA, the CDR3 is TGTGCCAGCAGCCCCCGACAGTCCTCCTACGAGCAGTACTTC.

This clone was counted between two and nine times. No DNA is shown, since the ends of the CDR3 on it are uncertain; the CDR3 is the one TCRdb lists. The chain has TRBV6-7 and TRBJ2-2; the table calls TRBD2, which could not be checked here. TRBV6-7 is an open reading frame whose function is uncertain. Ends included, the CDR3 has 15 residues. The CDR3 is CASSPLLRTPGSCFF.

The J gene is TRBJ2-5, the V gene TRBV5-1; tentatively, D is TRBD2 (6 bases). The CDR3 extends over 14 amino acids. Germline V lookup: CDR1 SGHRS, CDR2 YFSETQ. V lost 0 bases, J lost 4 bases, and 10 bases lay in between. The CDR3 region has the DNA TGCGCCAGCAGCTTGGCCGGGACTGGAGAGACCCAGTACTTC. Translated: CASSLAGTGETQYF.

This clone was seen more than once but under ten times. The chain recombines TRBV2 with TRBJ2-3; maybe TRBD1 (5 bases). Germline V gene data show CDR1 as SNHLY and CDR2 as FYNNEI. Trimming removed 6 bases from V and 2 bases from J, with 9 bases in between. The CDR3 loop spans 13 amino acids. The CDR3 nucleotides are TGTGCCAGCAGGGGGCAAGCCACAGATACGCAGTATTTT. It encodes CASRGQATDTQYF.

This clone was seen more than once but under ten times. The chain is built from TRBV28 and TRBJ2-1; the match to TRBD1 covers 10 bases. V dropped 6 bases and J dropped 3; count of bases not matched to a gene: 5. Germline CDR1 reads MDHEN; CDR2 reads SYDVKM. This CDR3 has 15 residues. CDR3 sequence: CASRPGTGDYNEQFF. As DNA, the CDR3 is TGTGCCAGCAGACCCGGGACAGGGGACTACAATGAGCAGTTCTTC. Looking up the rest from reference TRBV28 and TRBJ2-1 gives the full variable domain: DVKVTQSSRYLVKRTGEKVFLECVQDMDHENMFWYRQDPGLGLRLIYFSYDVKMKEKGDIPEGYSVSREKKERFSLILESASTNQTSMYLCASRPGTGDYNEQFFGPGTRLTVL.

This sequence joins TRBV6-5 and TRBJ1-2, with D perhaps matching TRBD1 (6 bases). Trimming removed 7 bases at V and 5 bases at J, with 14 bases between. This CDR3 has 13 residues. The germline V gene has CDR1 MNHEY and CDR2 SVGAGI. The CDR3 here is CASTAGEQYGYTF. The CDR3 region has the DNA TGTGCCAGCACGGCAGGGGAGCAGTATGGCTACACCTTC.

This clone appeared a few times. This chain joins TRBV7-2 and TRBJ1-5, with 8 positions matching TRBD1. V gave up 5 bases and J gave up 8 bases; unmatched junction bases: 5. Germline lookup yields CDR1 SGHTA and CDR2 FQGNSA. This CDR3 contains 13 residues. The CDR3 nucleotides are TGTGCCAGCAGCCCGGACAGGGAGGAGCCCCAGCATTTT. Protein: CASSPDREEPQHF.

This clone was found a few times. This rearrangement joins TRBV19 to TRBJ2-3, with 11 bases aligning to TRBD2. The V segment lost 2 bases and the J segment 9 bases; nucleotides outside the gene matches: 4. Germline V gene lookup returns CDR1 LNHDA and CDR2 SQIVND (reference sequence). This CDR3 is 14 amino acids long. The CDR3 nucleotides read TGTGCCAGTAGTATACCCCTAGCGGGAGGAACGCAGTATTTT. It specifies CASSIPLAGGTQYF.

The chain combines TRBV5-1 with TRBJ2-3; D call uncertain. The CDR3 covers 16 residues. V gave up 6 bases and J gave up 1 base, with 18 bases separating them. Germline CDR1 and CDR2: SGHRS and YFSETQ. The chain's CDR3 is CASTLPLESGTDTQYF. Written as DNA, the CDR3 is TGCGCCAGCACTCTTCCTCTAGAATCGGGCACAGATACGCAGTATTTT.

V usage is TRBV7-2 and J usage is TRBJ2-7; 8 bases match TRBD1. Looked up from germline, CDR1 is SGHTA and CDR2 is FQGNSA. Trimming removed 4 bases from V and 4 bases from J; junction bases left unmatched: 6. This CDR3 has 14 amino acids. The CDR3 reads CASSSRDRTYEQYF. CDR3 nucleotide sequence: TGTGCCAGCAGCTCCCGGGACAGGACTTACGAGCAGTACTTC.

The rearrangement uses TRBV9 and TRBJ2-3, with D tentatively TRBD1 (7 bases). Trimming pared 4 bases from V and 4 bases from J, leaving 22 bases between. CDR3 length: 17 residues. Looked up from germline, CDR1 is SGDLS and CDR2 is YYNGEE. The CDR3 nucleotides are TGTGCCAGCAGCAAGGAGGGGGCAGGACCTGCTGCAGATACGCAGTATTTT. Its protein is CASSKEGAGPAADTQYF.